The clone carrying this T cell receptor beta chain occurred many times. As yet, its antigen is unknown. The source material, RNA transcripts, was used to amplify TCR beta CDR3 regions. Primed by the HTBI set, a first-round RT-PCR was run on the TCR CDR3. MiXCR was run by TCRdb on the multiplex PCR reads, yielding one entry per CDR3 protein. The profile shows 500,000 to 650,000 distinct CDR3 sequences, about 14% of them singletons. This specimen belongs to a study of T cells in Graves' hyperthyroidism and ophthalmopathy. The study, taken as a whole, reports: Ophthalmopathy got predicted by the model a median roughly 6.1 months before its onset.

Trimming took 7 bases from V and 9 from J; bases not matched to a gene: 6. CDR1 and CDR2 (germline): SNHLY, FYNNEI. This CDR3 is 14 amino acids long. The source material was blood. The receptor comes from a woman aged 45-65 years with Graves' ophthalmopathy. The chain links TRBV2 to TRBJ2-1; the match to TRBD2 covers 13 bases. The CDR3 DNA reads as TGTGCCAGCACAGGACTAGCGGGAGATGGTGAGCAGTTCTTC. This codes for CASTGLAGDGEQFF. Drawing the rest from reference TRBV2 and TRBJ2-1, the complete variable domain is EPEVTQTPSHQVTQMGQEVILRCVPISNHLYFYWYRQILGQKVEFLVSFYNNEISEKSEIFDDQFSVERPDGSNFTLKIRSTKLEDSAMYFCASTGLAGDGEQFFGPGTRLTVL.